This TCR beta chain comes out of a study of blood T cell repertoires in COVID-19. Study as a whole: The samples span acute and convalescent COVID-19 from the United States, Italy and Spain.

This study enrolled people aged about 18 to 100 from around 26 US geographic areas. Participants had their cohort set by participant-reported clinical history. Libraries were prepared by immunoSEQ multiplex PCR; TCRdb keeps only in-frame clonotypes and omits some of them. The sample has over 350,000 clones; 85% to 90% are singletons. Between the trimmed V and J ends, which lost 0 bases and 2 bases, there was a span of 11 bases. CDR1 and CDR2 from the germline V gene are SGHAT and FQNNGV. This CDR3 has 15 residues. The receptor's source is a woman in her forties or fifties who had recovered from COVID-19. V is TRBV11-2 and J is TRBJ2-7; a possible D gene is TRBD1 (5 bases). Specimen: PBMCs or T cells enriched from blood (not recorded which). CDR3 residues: CASSLEGLGPYEQYF. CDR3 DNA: TGTGCCAGCAGCTTAGAGGGGCTGGGTCCCTACGAGCAGTACTTC. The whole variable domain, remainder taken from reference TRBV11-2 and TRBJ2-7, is EAGVAQSPRYKIIEKRQSVAFWCNPISGHATLYWYQQILGQGPKLLIQFQNNGVVDDSQLPKDRFSAERLKGVDSTLKIQPAKLEDSAVYLCASSLEGLGPYEQYFGPGTRLTVT.